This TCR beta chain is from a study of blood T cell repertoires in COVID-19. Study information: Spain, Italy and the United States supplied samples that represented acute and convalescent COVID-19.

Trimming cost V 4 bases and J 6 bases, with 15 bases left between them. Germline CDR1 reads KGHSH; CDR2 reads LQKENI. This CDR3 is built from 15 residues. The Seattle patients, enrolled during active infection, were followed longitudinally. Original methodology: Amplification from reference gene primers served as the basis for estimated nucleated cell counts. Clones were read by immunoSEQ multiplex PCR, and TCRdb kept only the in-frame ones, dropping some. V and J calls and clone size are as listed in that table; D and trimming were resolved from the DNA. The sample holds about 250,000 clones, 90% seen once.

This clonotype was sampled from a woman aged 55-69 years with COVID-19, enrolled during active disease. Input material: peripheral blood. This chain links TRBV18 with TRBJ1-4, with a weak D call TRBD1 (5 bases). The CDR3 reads CASSHSGQGYEKLFF. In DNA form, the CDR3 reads TGTGCCAGCTCACATTCCGGCCAGGGATATGAAAAACTGTTTTTT.